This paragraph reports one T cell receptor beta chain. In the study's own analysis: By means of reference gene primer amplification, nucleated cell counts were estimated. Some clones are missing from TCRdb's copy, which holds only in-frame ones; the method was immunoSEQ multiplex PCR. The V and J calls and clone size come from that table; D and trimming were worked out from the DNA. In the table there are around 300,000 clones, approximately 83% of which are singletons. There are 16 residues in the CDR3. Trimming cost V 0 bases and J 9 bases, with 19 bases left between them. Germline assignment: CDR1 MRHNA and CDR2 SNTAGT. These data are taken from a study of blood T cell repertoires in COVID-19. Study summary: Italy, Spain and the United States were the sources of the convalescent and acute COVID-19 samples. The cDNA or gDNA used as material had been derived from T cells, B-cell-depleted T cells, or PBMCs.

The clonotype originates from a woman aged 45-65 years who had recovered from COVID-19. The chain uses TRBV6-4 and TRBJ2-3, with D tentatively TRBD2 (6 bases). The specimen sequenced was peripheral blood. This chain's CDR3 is CASSDSVEGGAGTQYF. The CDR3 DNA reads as TGTGCCAGCAGTGACTCTGTCGAAGGAGGGGCTGGCACGCAGTATTTT.